A single sample gave rise to the 16 T cell receptor beta chains below, sequenced in a study of cytomegalovirus exposure and HLA in healthy donors. PCR involved 60 Vbeta and 13 Jbeta primers. Data came from immunoSEQ multiplex PCR; TCRdb stores just in-frame clones and leaves some out. The sample has about 170,000 clones, approximately 80% seen once. The sample was PBMCs. These receptors were collected from a woman in her fifties or sixties in good health and CMV-seronegative.

This chain uses TRBV7-9 with TRBJ2-5, with D unclear. With the DNA end fitting TRBJ2-7 better, the J assignment may be wrong. The CDR3 has 12 amino acids. Germline assignment: CDR1 SEHNR and CDR2 FQNEAQ (reference sequence). Here the CDR3 DNA reads TGTGCCAGCAGCTTAGTAACCTACGAGCAGTACTTC. Its translation is CASSLVTYEQYF.

This chain uses TRBV4-2 with TRBJ2-7; TRBD1 matches at 10 bases. With V trimmed by 1 base and J by 1 base, 4 bases remained unmatched. This CDR3 is built from 16 residues. Germline V gene lookup returns CDR1 LGHNA and CDR2 YNFKEQ. CDR3 residues: CASSQGLGQGSYEQYF. The CDR3 DNA reads as TGTGCCAGCAGCCAAGGGCTGGGACAGGGGTCCTACGAGCAGTACTTC.

V usage is TRBV29-1 and J usage is TRBJ1-2; 10 bases fit TRBD1. The CDR3 consists of 12 residues. After removal of 7 bases from V and 3 bases from J, the junction contained 2 bases not matched to a gene. Germline assignment: CDR1 SQVTM and CDR2 ANQGSEA. Written as DNA, the CDR3 is TGCAGCGCAGGGACAGGGGACTATGGCTACACCTTC. This translates into CSAGTGDYGYTF.

This clone was counted between two and nine times. The J gene is TRBJ1-4, the V gene TRBV15, with TRBD1 matching over 8 bases. CDR1 is LNHNV, CDR2 YYDKDF, per germline (reference sequence). The V and J ends lost 1 base and 6 bases, in that order; junction bases with no gene match: 7. This CDR3 is built from 16 residues. The CDR3 coding sequence is TGTGCCACCAGCAGAGCTAGAGGACAGGGTGATGAAAAACTGTTTTTT. Translation: CATSRARGQGDEKLFF.

This clone was detected a few times. The chain couples TRBV27 to TRBJ1-6, with 10 bases aligning to TRBD1. This CDR3 region has 15 residues. Trimming cost V 3 bases and J 9 bases; bases outside gene matches: 5. CDR1 and CDR2 (germline): MNHEY, SMNVEV (reference sequence). This CDR3 reads CASSLIDRGPSPLHF. For the CDR3, the DNA is TGTGCCAGCAGTTTGATTGACAGGGGGCCTTCACCCCTCCACTTT.

The rearrangement uses TRBV7-2 and TRBJ1-6; D perhaps matches TRBD1 (6 bases). The CDR3 spans 14 residues. CDR1 is SGHTA and CDR2 is FQGNSA in the germline V gene. Deletions cut 3 bases from V and 7 bases from J, with 10 bases between. Here the CDR3 DNA reads TGTGCCAGCAGCTTTCAGGGGACAAATTCACCCCTCCACTTT. Residues: CASSFQGTNSPLHF.

This sequence joins TRBV28 and TRBJ1-5; a weak D match, TRBD1 (6 bases). V dropped 6 bases and J dropped 7 bases, with 16 bases sitting between them. Per the germline V gene, CDR1 is MDHEN and CDR2 is SYDVKM. This CDR3 is built from 14 residues. Here the CDR3 reads CASRTGAVNQPQHF. CDR3 bases: TGTGCCAGCAGGACAGGAGCGGTTAACCAGCCCCAGCATTTT.

The chain combines TRBV27 with TRBJ2-7; TRBD1 matches 9 bases. CDR1 and CDR2 from the germline V gene are MNHEY and SMNVEV (reference sequence). The CDR3 contains 14 residues. V gave up 6 bases and J gave up 5 bases; unmatched junction bases: 8. The CDR3 sequence is CASRTTGGENEQYF. The CDR3 coding sequence is TGTGCCAGCAGGACGACAGGGGGAGAGAACGAGCAGTACTTC.

V and J are TRBV10-2 and TRBJ1-1; 7 nucleotides line up with TRBD1. The CDR3 contains 14 residues. V lost 6 bases and J lost 6; bases outside the gene matches: 10. CDR1 is WSHSY and CDR2 is SAAADI in the germline V gene. CDR3 in amino acids: CASRSTTGLAEAFF. In DNA, the CDR3 is TGCGCCAGCAGGTCTACGACAGGGCTGGCTGAAGCTTTCTTT.

V and J are TRBV28 and TRBJ1-1; 11 bases match TRBD1. J gave up 3 bases and V 5 bases, and 5 bases lay outside the gene matches. The CDR3 runs 15 residues. Germline V gene data show CDR1 as MDHEN and CDR2 as SYDVKM. The CDR3 nucleotides read TGTGCCAGCAGTCGAAGGGACAGGGGGTACACTGAAGCTTTCTTT. This gives the protein CASSRRDRGYTEAFF.

The chain joins TRBV18 to TRBJ1-6; D ambiguous. The length of the CDR3 is 12 residues. Per the germline V gene, CDR1 is KGHSH and CDR2 is LQKENI. V lost 6 bases and J lost 6, with 6 bases in between. The CDR3 DNA sequence: TGTGCCAGCTCTGACACTAATTCACCCCTCCACTTT. As protein: CASSDTNSPLHF.

The CDR3 bases are TGTGCCAGCAGTTTAAAGAAAGGAGTCCAAGCTTTCTTT. As protein: CASSLKKGVQAFF. The chain couples TRBV28 to TRBJ1-1; D is undetermined. V was shortened by 2 bases and J by 9 bases, with 13 bases between the two germline ends. The CDR3 has 13 amino acids. The germline CDR1 and CDR2 sequences are MDHEN and SYDVKM. Variable domain in full (rest from reference TRBV28 and TRBJ1-1): DVKVTQSSRYLVKRTGEKVFLECVQDMDHENMFWYRQDPGLGLRLIYFSYDVKMKEKGDIPEGYSVSREKKERFSLILESASTNQTSMYLCASSLKKGVQAFFGQGTRLTVV.

The chain uses TRBV19 and TRBJ1-1; TRBD1 agrees at 9 bases. With 5 bases clipped from V and 5 bases from J, the junction kept 3 bases outside the gene matches. Looked up from germline, CDR1 is LNHDA and CDR2 is SQIVND (reference sequence). The CDR3 is made up of 13 amino acids. CDR3 sequence (DNA): TGTGCCAGTAGTCGGACAGGGGTTACTGAAGCTTTCTTT. Its protein is CASSRTGVTEAFF.

A single count supports this clone. The V and J genes are TRBV28 and TRBJ2-4; a weak D match, TRBD2 (6 bases). The germline gives CDR1 MDHEN, CDR2 SYDVKM. The ends were cut back, 4 bases at V and 3 bases at J, with 10 bases in the middle. There are 14 residues in the CDR3. In nucleotides, the CDR3 is TGTGCCAGCAGTTCCGGGAGAGGCAAAAACATTCAGTACTTC. Encoded protein: CASSSGRGKNIQYF.

This chain uses TRBV29-1 with TRBJ1-3; TRBD1 might be the D (5 bases). Per the germline V gene, CDR1 is SQVTM and CDR2 is ANQGSEA. The CDR3 contains 13 residues. V lost 6 bases to trimming and J lost 2 bases, with 11 bases between them. The CDR3 sequence: CSVQQETGNTIYF. DNA for the CDR3: TGCAGCGTCCAACAGGAGACTGGAAACACCATATATTTT.

This clone was observed a handful of times. The chain couples TRBV6-5 to TRBJ2-7; D unclear. V gave up 6 bases and J gave up 6 bases, with 15 bases separating them. This CDR3 is built from 13 residues. Germline V lookup: CDR1 MNHEY, CDR2 SVGAGI. The chain's CDR3 is CASSSVLPGEQYF. The CDR3 DNA reads as TGTGCCAGCAGCTCAGTTCTCCCGGGCGAGCAGTACTTC.